This T cell receptor (beta chain) was sequenced in a study of blood T cell repertoires in COVID-19. This clone occurred many times. Profiling relied on immunoSEQ multiplex PCR, and the TCRdb table lists in-frame clones only, not all of them. This repertoire shows some 60,000 clones, 73% found once; its top ten account for roughly a sixth. This clonotype was obtained from a woman in her 50s with active or convalescent COVID-19. The specimen sequenced was peripheral blood.

For the CDR3, the DNA is TGTGCCAGCAGCTTACCGTCCGGACTAGCGAGAAAAAAGTACAATGAGCAGTTCTTC. Its protein product is CASSLPSGLARKKYNEQFF. This chain uses TRBV11-2 with TRBJ2-1; 9 positions match TRBD2. V was clipped by 2 bases and J by 4 bases; unmatched bases: 15. There are 19 residues in the CDR3. CDR1 is SGHAT, CDR2 FQNNGV, per germline.